This paragraph reports one T cell receptor beta chain. In the source study's methods: Researchers report that nucleated cell counts were estimated from reference gene primer amplification. Using immunoSEQ multiplex PCR, the repertoire was profiled, and TCRdb retains in-frame clones only, with some absent. That table is the source of V, J and clone size, and D and trimming were worked out from the DNA. The data contain about 70,000 clones, about four fifths of them singletons. The record originates from a study of blood T cell repertoires in COVID-19. Across the whole study: Samples taken during acute and convalescent COVID-19 were collected in the United States, Italy and Spain.

The CDR3 has 15 amino acids. CDR1 is MNHEY, CDR2 SMNVEV, per germline (reference sequence). V gave up 3 bases and J gave up 3 bases, with 14 bases separating them. The receptor was isolated from a man in his 70s with acute or convalescent COVID-19. The material sequenced was peripheral blood. The chain has TRBV27 and TRBJ2-5; a weak D match, TRBD2 (5 bases). Here the CDR3 DNA reads TGTGCCAGCAGTTTGCGGGCTACTAGAAAAGAGACCCAGTACTTC. Protein sequence: CASSLRATRKETQYF.